These 21 T cell receptor beta chains originate from one sample sequenced in a study of T cell repertoires in cytomegalovirus infection. Antigen specificity for these receptors is unknown. TCRdb processed the reads anew with MiXCR; each CDR3 protein has one entry. The sample carries about 78,000 distinct CDR3 sequences, approximately 40% recorded once. The sequenced sample was CD8+ T cells from cultured PBMCs, obtained from culture after CMV antigen stimulation. Every receptor here comes from a human donor in good health (CMV status not recorded). Some clones in this sample may be carry-over from other donors' samples.

This clonotype was recorded a few times. The chain is built from TRBV20-1 and TRBJ1-2; 7 bases line up with TRBD1. This CDR3 is built from 15 residues. CDR1 and CDR2 from the germline V gene are DFQATT and SNEGSKA (reference sequence). J was trimmed by 6 bases and V by 0 bases; bases with no gene match: 10. CDR3 DNA sequence: TGCAGTGCTAGAGATGTGGACAGGCCCCTGGATGGCTACACCTTC. Its protein product is CSARDVDRPLDGYTF.

The chain carries TRBV28 and TRBJ1-1; D ambiguous. CDR3 size: 13 residues. Trimming took 5 bases from V and 2 from J, leaving 9 bases between them. CDR1 MDHEN and CDR2 SYDVKM come from the germline V gene. CDR3 loop: CASSLVPNTEAFF. CDR3 DNA: TGTGCCAGCAGTCTTGTACCCAACACTGAAGCTTTCTTT. The full variable domain, its missing parts supplied by reference TRBV28 and TRBJ1-1, is DVKVTQSSRYLVKRTGEKVFLECVQDMDHENMFWYRQDPGLGLRLIYFSYDVKMKEKGDIPEGYSVSREKKERFSLILESASTNQTSMYLCASSLVPNTEAFFGQGTRLTVV.

This clonotype came up many times. V and J are TRBV7-9 and TRBJ2-5; D is ambiguous. Trimming removed 1 base at V and 3 bases at J, with 6 bases between. The CDR3 extends over 13 amino acids. CDR1 is SEHNR, CDR2 FQNEAQ, per germline (reference sequence). DNA of the CDR3: TGTGCCAGCAGCTTAGTACAGAAAGAGACCCAGTACTTC. It codes for CASSLVQKETQYF.

This clonotype was seen just once. The V call is TRBV29-1, the J call TRBJ1-1; D might be TRBD1 (6 bases). Germline assignment: CDR1 SQVTM and CDR2 ANQGSEA. With 3 bases removed from V and 6 bases from J, the gap between germline ends came to 14 bases. CDR3 length equals 13 residues. The CDR3 region is CSVDGTFEAEAFF. CDR3 nucleotide sequence: TGCAGCGTTGACGGGACATTTGAGGCTGAAGCTTTCTTT.

The chain carries TRBV6-1 and TRBJ1-1; D gene uncertain. V was clipped by 1 base and J by 3 bases, with 12 bases between them. Per germline, CDR1 MNHNS and CDR2 SASEGT. CDR3 size: 15 residues. The CDR3 DNA is TGTGCCAGCAGTGAAGTGGGCAGAATTGACACTGAAGCTTTCTTT. This sequence encodes CASSEVGRIDTEAFF.

The chain couples TRBV27 to TRBJ1-5, with no clear D. The CDR3 consists of 18 residues. CDR1 and CDR2 from the germline V gene are MNHEY and SMNVEV (reference sequence). Trimming pared 4 bases from V and 0 bases from J, leaving 19 bases between. Here the CDR3 reads CASSSVGVLTHSNQPQHF. In DNA, the CDR3 is TGTGCCAGCAGTTCCGTCGGGGTACTTACCCATAGCAATCAGCCCCAGCATTTT.

The chain links TRBV2 to TRBJ1-2; a weak D match, TRBD1 (6 bases). The CDR3 length is 15 residues. Trimming removed 0 bases at V and 4 bases at J, with 12 bases between. Germline V gene data show CDR1 as SNHLY and CDR2 as FYNNEI. CDR3 in DNA: TGTGCCAGCAGTGAAGCCCTGACAGGCGGCTATGGCTACACCTTC. This codes for CASSEALTGGYGYTF.

CDR3 DNA: TGTGCCAGCAGCCCGGCGGGGGGGCCGTCCTACAATGAGCAGTTCTTC. Protein: CASSPAGGPSYNEQFF. The V gene is TRBV7-3, the J gene TRBJ2-1; 9 nucleotides line up with TRBD2. The germline V gene has CDR1 SGHTA and CDR2 FQGTGA. This CDR3 has 16 residues. The junction had 6 bases not matched to a gene; V was cut back by 5 bases and J by 1 base.

About this clonotype itself: A junction end diverges from the germline sequence, so it may reflect a read error. The chain has TRBV15 and TRBJ2-5; no clear D. This CDR3 contains 15 residues. Germline-derived CDR1 and CDR2 are LNHNV and YYDKDF (reference sequence). CDR3 sequence: CATSRDRDGEETQNF. As DNA, the CDR3 is TGTGCCACCAGCAGAGATCGCGACGGAGAAGAGACCCAGAACTTC.

The V gene is TRBV12-3 or TRBV12-4, the J gene TRBJ1-4; D is possibly TRBD1 (6 bases). CDR3 length equals 13 residues. V gave up 3 bases and J gave up 8 bases, with 10 bases separating them. CDR3 sequence (DNA): TGTGCCAGCAGTTTGGGGGGCCAGGAAAAACTGTTTTTT. It is translated as CASSLGGQEKLFF.

The rearrangement uses TRBV7-6 and TRBJ2-7; the match to TRBD1 covers 7 bases. V shed 4 bases, J shed 2 bases, and the junction held 5 bases outside the gene matches. The V gene's germline CDR1 is SGHVS and CDR2 FNYEAQ. The CDR3 consists of 14 residues. DNA for the CDR3: TGTGCCAGCAGCTACGGACAGGTCCCCTACGAGCAGTACTTC. Translating it yields CASSYGQVPYEQYF.

A few counts support this clonotype. The gene calls are TRBV12-5 and TRBJ1-1; D call uncertain. CDR1 and CDR2 from the germline V gene are LGHNT and FRNRAP. The CDR3 sequence is 14 residues long. V lost 5 bases, J lost 4 bases, and 14 bases lay in between. The CDR3 bases are TGTGCTAGTGGTCTACCGATCAAGAGCACTGAAGCTTTCTTT. Translation: CASGLPIKSTEAFF. Based on the CDR3 plus reference TRBV12-5 and TRBJ1-1, the full variable domain is DARVTQTPRHKVTEMGQEVTMRCQPILGHNTVFWYRQTMMQGLELLAYFRNRAPLDDSGMPKDRFSAEMPDATLATLKIQPSEPRDSAVYFCASGLPIKSTEAFFGQGTRLTVV.

In this sample, this clonotype turned up a few times. V is TRBV19 and J is TRBJ2-2, with TRBD2 matching 7 bases. The CDR3 loop spans 16 amino acids. Trimming at V came to 4 bases and at J to 0 bases, leaving 5 bases not matched to a gene. Germline V gene lookup returns CDR1 LNHDA and CDR2 SQIVND (reference sequence). The CDR3 loop reads CASSTRLAANTGELFF. CDR3 sequence (DNA): TGTGCCAGTAGTACCCGACTAGCAGCGAACACCGGGGAGCTGTTTTTT.

The V call is TRBV27, the J call TRBJ1-1; D not certain. This CDR3 contains 16 residues. In germline, CDR1 is MNHEY, CDR2 SMNVEV (reference sequence). V lost 2 bases and J 1 base, leaving 14 bases between the germline ends. The DNA for the CDR3 is TGTGCCAGCAGTTTAGGGGTTGGAGGGCCGAACACTGAAGCTTTCTTT. Translated, it gives CASSLGVGGPNTEAFF.

The V and J genes are TRBV4-1 and TRBJ1-2; unclear D gene. Germline CDR1 and CDR2: MGHRA and YSYEKL. This CDR3 spans 14 amino acids. Trimming left V 0 bases short and J 4 bases short, with 9 bases between. The CDR3 region has the DNA TGCGCCAGCAGCCAAGATCGGGAACCCTATGGCTACACCTTC. This encodes CASSQDREPYGYTF.

The chain links TRBV27 to TRBJ1-4, with 8 bases aligning to TRBD1. With V trimmed by 5 bases and J by 8 bases, 10 bases remained unmatched. The CDR3 runs to 15 residues. Germline-derived CDR1 and CDR2 are MNHEY and SMNVEV (reference sequence). The DNA for the CDR3 is TGTGCCAGCAGTCTGGCAGGGGGCAGCGAAGAAAAACTGTTTTTT. Its protein product is CASSLAGGSEEKLFF.

There are many counts of this clonotype. V gene TRBV7-2 combines with J gene TRBJ2-7; tentatively, D is TRBD2 (6 bases). Trimming pared 4 bases from V and 3 bases from J, leaving 10 bases between. The CDR3 is 13 amino acids. CDR1 and CDR2 (germline): SGHTA, FQGNSA. CDR3 bases: TGTGCCAGCAGCTCGGACGGGGGCTACGAGCAGTACTTC. Protein: CASSSDGGYEQYF.

This clonotype was seen more than once but under ten times. This chain uses TRBV19 with TRBJ1-2, with TRBD1 matching 8 bases. Germline CDR1 and CDR2: LNHDA and SQIVND (reference sequence). Trimming removed 3 bases from V and 4 bases from J; junction bases left unmatched: 7. The CDR3 loop spans 15 amino acids. The DNA for the CDR3 is TGTGCCAGTAGTATGACGACAGGGGCATTCTATGGCTACACCTTC. Protein sequence: CASSMTTGAFYGYTF.

This clonotype has a single count. The chain links TRBV7-6 to TRBJ2-3; TRBD2 might be the D (5 bases). With 4 bases removed from V and 4 bases from J, the gap between germline ends came to 9 bases. The CDR3 is 13 amino acids. Per germline, CDR1 SGHVS and CDR2 FNYEAQ. The CDR3 here is CASSSGSPDTQYF. The CDR3 coding sequence is TGTGCCAGCAGCTCGGGGAGTCCAGATACGCAGTATTTT.

The chain recombines TRBV11-2 with TRBJ2-3; the match to TRBD1 covers 8 bases. The V gene's germline CDR1 is SGHAT and CDR2 FQNNGV. CDR3 size: 15 residues. The ends lost 0 bases at V and 6 bases at J; junction bases unmatched: 5. CDR3 loop: CASSLDGDRWDTQYF. DNA of the CDR3: TGTGCCAGCAGCTTAGACGGGGACAGGTGGGATACGCAGTATTTT.

The V and J genes are TRBV9 and TRBJ2-3; D unresolved. V was shortened by 3 bases and J by 0 bases, with 11 bases between the two germline ends. The CDR3 extends over 15 amino acids. CDR1 SGDLS and CDR2 YYNGEE come from the germline V gene. The CDR3 region has the DNA TGTGCCAGCAGCGCGGACGGAACTAGCACAGATACGCAGTATTTT. Its protein is CASSADGTSTDTQYF.